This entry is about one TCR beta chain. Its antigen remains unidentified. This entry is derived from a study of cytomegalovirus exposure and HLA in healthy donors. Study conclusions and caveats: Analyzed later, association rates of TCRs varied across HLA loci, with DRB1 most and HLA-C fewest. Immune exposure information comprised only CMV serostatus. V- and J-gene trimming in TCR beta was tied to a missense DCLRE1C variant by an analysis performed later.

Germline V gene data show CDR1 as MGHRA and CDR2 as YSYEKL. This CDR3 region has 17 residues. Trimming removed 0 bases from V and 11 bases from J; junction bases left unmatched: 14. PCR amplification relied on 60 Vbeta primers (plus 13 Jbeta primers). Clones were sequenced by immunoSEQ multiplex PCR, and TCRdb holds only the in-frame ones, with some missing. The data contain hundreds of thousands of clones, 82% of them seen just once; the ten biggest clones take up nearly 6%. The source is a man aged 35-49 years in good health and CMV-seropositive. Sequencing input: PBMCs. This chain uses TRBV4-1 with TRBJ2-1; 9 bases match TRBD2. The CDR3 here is CASSQDRSSGIVMQQFF. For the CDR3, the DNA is TGCGCCAGCAGCCAAGATCGGTCTAGCGGGATTGTGATGCAGCAGTTCTTC.